The clone carrying this T cell receptor beta chain was detected only once. Other DNA variants within this sample encode the same CDR3. Data came from immunoSEQ multiplex PCR; TCRdb stores just in-frame clones and leaves some out. The sample carries approximately 28,000 clones, about 87% recorded once. These data originate in a study of multiple sclerosis patients with progressive multifocal leukoencephalopathy. As for time point: time of PML onset. V was trimmed by 9 bases and J by 1 base, leaving 20 bases between them. Germline values: CDR1 SGHTA, CDR2 FQGNSA. This CDR3 is built from 16 residues. The chain combines TRBV7-2 with TRBJ2-3, with a tentative D call TRBD2 (7 bases). This clonotype was obtained from a woman between 40 and 50 years old with progressive multifocal leukoencephalopathy. The sequencing here drew on PBMCs, taken from a patient treated with natalizumab. In DNA form, the CDR3 reads TGTGCCAGTGGGACGTGGGGGGGCGAGGGCACAGATACGCAGTATTTT. Translation: CASGTWGGEGTDTQYF.